The 14 T cell receptor beta chains presented below share a single source sample, sequenced in a study of T-cell reconstitution after alpha-beta-depleted transplantation in children. Preparation of the TCRbeta library was carried out with unique molecular identifiers. Each CDR3 protein gets one entry after TCRdb re-called the PCR reads with MiXCR. This sample has over 200,000 distinct CDR3 sequences, with about 8.7% found just once. The material sequenced was PBMCs, mostly from graft donor cells, taken 360 days after TCRalphabeta/CD19-depleted stem cell transplant. Receptors were obtained from a male patient under 10 years old who had a stem cell transplant for acute myeloid leukemia, so the T cells may come from the graft donor.

A few counts support this clonotype. J is TRBJ2-7 and V is TRBV29-1; 8 bases match TRBD1. Germline CDR1 reads SQVTM; CDR2 reads ANQGSEA. V gave up 5 bases and J gave up 5 bases; unmatched junction bases: 2. This CDR3 spans 11 amino acids. The CDR3 region has the DNA TGCAGCGTTAAGGGACAGGACGAGCAGTACTTC. As protein: CSVKGQDEQYF.

Only a few counts were recorded for this clonotype. The rearrangement uses TRBV20-1 and TRBJ2-7; D might be TRBD1 (6 bases). V was cut by 2 bases and J by 5 bases, with 10 bases left in between. Germline CDR1 reads DFQATT; CDR2 reads SNEGSKA (reference sequence). This CDR3 region has 12 residues. The CDR3 bases are TGCAGTGCTAGAAACAGGGTCCACGAGCAGTACTTC. Encoded protein: CSARNRVHEQYF.

In this sample, this clonotype turned up many times. The rearrangement joins TRBV24-1 to TRBJ2-2; D is ambiguous. CDR3 length equals 14 residues. V lost 9 bases, J lost 2 bases, and 12 bases lay in between. Germline V gene sequence: CDR1 KGHDR, CDR2 SFDVKD. The CDR3 sequence is CATSSPINTGELFF. DNA of the CDR3: TGTGCCACCTCAAGCCCGATAAACACCGGGGAGCTGTTTTTT.

The rearrangement joins TRBV27 to TRBJ1-1, with D possibly TRBD1 on 5 matching bases. CDR3 length equals 15 residues. Germline V lookup: CDR1 MNHEY, CDR2 SMNVEV (reference sequence). V shed 7 bases and J shed 4 bases, with 19 bases lying between them. CDR3 DNA sequence: TGTGCCAGCACGCCCTTGATCACAGGAGGCACTGAAGCTTTCTTT. Amino acids: CASTPLITGGTEAFF.

This clonotype was recorded at least ten times. The chain couples TRBV29-1 to TRBJ2-1; perhaps TRBD1 as D (5 bases). From germline, CDR1 is SQVTM and CDR2 ANQGSEA. This CDR3 is 14 amino acids long. Between the trimmed V and J ends, which lost 3 bases and 2 bases, there was a span of 11 bases. CDR3 sequence (DNA): TGCAGCGTTGAGAGGCAGGGCGCCTACAATGAGCAGTTCTTC. It yields the protein CSVERQGAYNEQFF.

The table lists this clonotype with a few counts. The V gene is TRBV20-1, the J gene TRBJ2-5; 8 nucleotides align to TRBD2. CDR1 and CDR2 (germline): DFQATT, SNEGSKA (reference sequence). V was clipped by 5 bases and J by 3 bases; unmatched bases: 14. This CDR3 contains 16 residues. Written as DNA, the CDR3 is TGCAGTGCTTCTCTCAGCGGGGGAGGTTTAGAAGAGACCCAGTACTTC. Its translation: CSASLSGGGLEETQYF.

A few counts support this clonotype. CDR3 in amino acids: CASSYTGTGGSDTQYF. CDR3 bases: TGTGCCAGCAGCTACACCGGGACTGGTGGTTCGGATACGCAGTATTTT. This sequence joins TRBV11-3 and TRBJ2-3; tentatively, D is TRBD2 (6 bases). Germline CDR1 and CDR2: SGHNT and YENEEA. This CDR3 region has 16 residues. Trimming took off 4 bases at V and 6 bases at J, with 20 bases between the two ends.

Ten or more counts support this clonotype. The CDR3 DNA sequence: TGTGCCAGCAGCTATAGCGGGCTAAACACCGGGGAGCTGTTTTTT. This encodes CASSYSGLNTGELFF. This chain links TRBV7-2 with TRBJ2-2, with TRBD2 identical over 7 bases. Germline trimming cut 4 bases from V and 2 bases from J; bases unmatched to any gene: 4. CDR3 length equals 15 residues. Germline CDR1 and CDR2: SGHTA and FQGNSA. The entire variable domain, with the rest obtained from reference TRBV7-2 and TRBJ2-2, is as follows: GAGVSQSPSNKVTEKGKDVELRCDPISGHTALYWYRQSLGQGLEFLIYFQGNSAPDKSGLPSDRFSAERTGGSVSTLTIQRTQQEDSAVYLCASSYSGLNTGELFFGEGSRLTVL.

There are many counts of this clonotype. J is TRBJ1-6 and V is TRBV25-1; D is uncertain. The CDR3 consists of 16 residues. Germline CDR1 reads MGHDK; CDR2 reads SYGVNS. V lost 1 base and J lost 0, with 7 bases in between. In DNA form, the CDR3 reads TGTGCCAGCAGTGAATGGAGGATCTCCTATAATTCACCCCTCCACTTT. The encoded protein is CASSEWRISYNSPLHF.

The genes are TRBV28 and TRBJ1-6, with D unresolved. V lost 4 bases to trimming and J lost 4 bases, with 11 bases between them. CDR1 is MDHEN and CDR2 is SYDVKM in the germline V gene. This CDR3 contains 15 residues. CDR3 residues: CASSSYHRYNSPLHF. The CDR3 nucleotides are TGTGCCAGCAGTTCCTATCACAGATATAATTCACCCCTCCACTTT. The full variable domain, completed using reference TRBV28 and TRBJ1-6, is DVKVTQSSRYLVKRTGEKVFLECVQDMDHENMFWYRQDPGLGLRLIYFSYDVKMKEKGDIPEGYSVSREKKERFSLILESASTNQTSMYLCASSSYHRYNSPLHFGNGTRLTVT.

This clonotype was observed at least ten times. The chain couples TRBV5-8 to TRBJ2-1; tentative D call: TRBD1 (5 bases). Germline V gives CDR1 SGHTS, CDR2 YDEGEE. The CDR3 loop spans 16 amino acids. V was clipped by 1 base and J by 1 base, with 12 bases between them. In DNA form, the CDR3 reads TGTGCCAGCAGCTTGATTGGACACGGGTCCTACAATGAGCAGTTCTTC. It specifies CASSLIGHGSYNEQFF.

This clonotype was seen a few times. The V call is TRBV7-8, the J call TRBJ2-5, with D tentatively TRBD1 or TRBD2 (5 bases each). The germline V gene has CDR1 SGHVS and CDR2 FQNEAQ. With 7 bases removed from V and 5 bases from J, the gap between germline ends came to 14 bases. CDR3 size: 13 residues. The CDR3 loop is CASNPGRGETQYF. In DNA form, the CDR3 reads TGTGCCAGCAACCCGGGGCGAGGGGAGACCCAGTACTTC.

The chain joins TRBV4-3 to TRBJ2-7; TRBD2 matches at 8 bases. The CDR3 is 16 amino acids. The ends lost 0 bases at V and 2 bases at J; junction bases unmatched: 6. Germline V lookup: CDR1 LGHNA, CDR2 YSLEER. CDR3 sequence: CASSQDWASGPYEQYF. CDR3 DNA sequence: TGCGCCAGCAGCCAAGATTGGGCTAGCGGGCCCTACGAGCAGTACTTC.

The genes are TRBV2 and TRBJ2-7; D gene unclear. The V gene lost 11 bases and the J gene lost 1 base, with 18 bases spanning the gap. The germline gives CDR1 SNHLY, CDR2 FYNNEI. The CDR3 has 14 amino acids. The CDR3 DNA is TGTGCCGCAGCAGGATTACCAAGGTCCTACGAGCAGTACGTC. It encodes CAAAGLPRSYEQYV.